This entry lists 17 T cell receptor beta chains sequenced from one sample in a study of blood T cell repertoires in COVID-19. The data were produced by immunoSEQ multiplex PCR, yet TCRdb's version contains in-frame clones alone and is incomplete. The sample shows under 350,000 clones, 80% to 90% of them seen only once. Sequencing input: peripheral blood. The receptors were sampled from a woman in her 70s with acute or convalescent COVID-19.

This clone was found once. This chain connects TRBV18 to TRBJ1-1; D perhaps matches TRBD1 (5 bases). The V and J ends lost 0 bases and 4 bases respectively, with 6 bases between them. CDR1 and CDR2 (germline): KGHSH, LQKENI. The CDR3 length is 13 residues. This CDR3 is CASSPPGATEAFF. The DNA of the CDR3 is TGTGCCAGCTCACCACCAGGGGCCACTGAAGCTTTCTTT.

The chain has TRBV5-8 and TRBJ1-2; 8 nucleotides match TRBD1. CDR1 and CDR2 from the germline V gene are SGHTS and YDEGEE. The CDR3 has 14 amino acids. The ends lost 6 bases at V and 8 bases at J; junction bases unmatched: 12. The DNA for the CDR3 is TGTGCCAGCAAAAGGTGGACAGGGCTCATGGGCTACACCTTC. This encodes CASKRWTGLMGYTF.

The gene calls are TRBV6-5 and TRBJ1-1, with 9 bases matching TRBD1. This CDR3 has 14 amino acids. Unmatched junction bases numbered 7, after V lost 6 bases and J lost 5 bases. Germline V gives CDR1 MNHEY, CDR2 SVGAGI. The CDR3 region is CASREDRGETEAFF. DNA of the CDR3: TGTGCCAGCAGAGAGGACAGGGGCGAAACTGAAGCTTTCTTT.

This clone was recorded once. V and J are TRBV2 and TRBJ1-2; D perhaps matches TRBD1 (6 bases). The germline V gene has CDR1 SNHLY and CDR2 FYNNEI. Trimming cost V 4 bases and J 3 bases, with 6 bases left between them. The CDR3 contains 12 residues. CDR3 DNA sequence: TGTGCCAGCAGTGGACAGGACTATGGCTACACCTTC. Translated: CASSGQDYGYTF.

V and J are TRBV28 and TRBJ2-3; D ambiguous. Trimming removed 3 bases at V and 0 bases at J, with 4 bases between. Germline V gene sequence: CDR1 MDHEN, CDR2 SYDVKM. CDR3 length equals 13 residues. The CDR3 sequence is CASSLSSTDTQYF. CDR3 nucleotide sequence: TGTGCCAGCAGTTTGAGTAGCACAGATACGCAGTATTTT.

The genes are TRBV6-1 and TRBJ1-3; no clear D gene. The germline gives CDR1 MNHNS, CDR2 SASEGT. The V gene lost 3 bases and the J gene lost 1 base, with 7 bases spanning the gap. CDR3 size: 14 residues. In DNA, the CDR3 is TGTGCCAGCAGTGAGAGGGTATCTGGAAACACCATATATTTT. Its translation is CASSERVSGNTIYF.

This rearrangement joins TRBV29-1 to TRBJ2-3; 7 bases line up with TRBD2. The V gene's germline CDR1 is SQVTM and CDR2 ANQGSEA. The CDR3 is 14 amino acids. V gave up 7 bases and J gave up 5 bases; unmatched junction bases: 12. The CDR3 here is CSAGGGTGGDTQYF. The CDR3 DNA sequence: TGCAGCGCCGGAGGCGGCACGGGGGGAGATACGCAGTATTTT.

This clone has only one observation. This chain links TRBV6-5 with TRBJ2-1; D remains unclear. Between the trimmed V and J ends, which lost 6 bases and 7 bases, there was a span of 10 bases. The CDR3 has 12 residues. Germline assignment: CDR1 MNHEY and CDR2 SVGAGI. CDR3 DNA: TGTGCCAGCAGCCAAACGAGGAATGAGCAGTTCTTC. Translated: CASSQTRNEQFF.

The chain couples TRBV4-1 to TRBJ2-2; 13 nucleotides agree with TRBD2. Germline V gene lookup returns CDR1 MGHRA and CDR2 YSYEKL. The CDR3 is 18 amino acids. The junction had 3 bases not matched to a gene; V was cut back by 0 bases and J by 2 bases. CDR3 nucleotides: TGCGCCAGCAGCCAAGAGGGACTAGCGGGGTATAACACCGGGGAGCTGTTTTTT. Amino acid sequence: CASSQEGLAGYNTGELFF.

This clone has only one observation. V and J are TRBV7-3 and TRBJ2-1; 7 bases agree with TRBD1. The germline V gene has CDR1 SGHTA and CDR2 FQGTGA. This CDR3 comprises 17 residues. The ends lost 3 bases at V and 5 bases at J; junction bases unmatched: 13. This chain's CDR3 is CASSLVGVGTANNEQFF. In DNA, the CDR3 is TGTGCCAGCAGCTTGGTTGGGGTAGGGACAGCAAACAATGAGCAGTTCTTC.

The chain uses TRBV7-8 and TRBJ2-2, with TRBD2 matching over 9 bases. Germline CDR1 reads SGHVS; CDR2 reads FQNEAQ. The CDR3 has 18 residues. The ends lost 6 bases at V and 0 bases at J; junction bases unmatched: 11. CDR3 region: CASRLRPAGGPNTGELFF. In nucleotides, the CDR3 is TGTGCCAGCAGGCTACGACCAGCGGGGGGACCGAACACCGGGGAGCTGTTTTTT.

V and J are TRBV19 and TRBJ2-7, with TRBD2 as a possible D gene (6 bases). This CDR3 contains 14 residues. CDR1 and CDR2 from the germline V gene are LNHDA and SQIVND (reference sequence). V was pared by 3 bases and J by 1 base, with 10 bases between. DNA of the CDR3: TGTGCCAGTAGTATCATGGAGGGATCCTACGAGCAGTACTTC. Translation gives CASSIMEGSYEQYF.

The rearrangement links TRBV20-1 to TRBJ2-7; maybe TRBD2 (5 bases). Trimming removed 3 bases from V and 2 bases from J, with 17 bases in between. Germline loops: CDR1 DFQATT, CDR2 SNEGSKA (reference sequence). This CDR3 has 15 amino acids. This chain's CDR3 is CSASTLRELTYEQYF. The CDR3, as DNA: TGCAGTGCTAGTACGCTACGGGAACTAACCTACGAGCAGTACTTC.

V and J are TRBV2 and TRBJ1-4, with D possibly matching TRBD1 (6 bases). Trimming shortened V by 6 bases and J by 8 bases, and 19 bases separated the two germline ends. The germline V gene has CDR1 SNHLY and CDR2 FYNNEI. The CDR3 totals 15 residues. This chain's CDR3 is CASSPARRGGEKLFF. CDR3 DNA: TGTGCCAGCAGCCCCGCCCGCAGGGGTGGGGAAAAACTGTTTTTT.

This rearrangement joins TRBV3-1 (or the pseudogene TRBV3-2) to TRBJ2-2, with TRBD2 matching 8 bases. CDR1 LGHDT and CDR2 YNNKEL come from the germline V gene (reference sequence). J was trimmed by 4 bases and V by 2 bases; bases with no gene match: 6. The CDR3 sequence is 16 residues long. CDR3 in DNA: TGTGCCAGCAGCCAACACGGGGGGGCGCGCACCGGGGAGCTGTTTTTT. This sequence encodes CASSQHGGARTGELFF.

This clone has more than one count but fewer than ten. This sample also contains other DNA sequences that code for the same CDR3. The chain links TRBV20-1 to TRBJ1-5; possible D gene TRBD1, 5 bases. This CDR3 region has 13 residues. V shed 3 bases and J shed 3 bases, with 9 bases lying between them. Germline CDR1 and CDR2: DFQATT and SNEGSKA (reference sequence). CDR3 coding DNA: TGCAGTGCTAGTCAGGGCACCAATCAGCCCCAGCATTTT. Translating it yields CSASQGTNQPQHF.

V usage is TRBV24-1 and J usage is TRBJ1-1; D is possibly TRBD1 (5 bases). Germline V gene data show CDR1 as KGHDR and CDR2 as SFDVKD. The CDR3 is made up of 12 amino acids. The V gene lost 2 bases and the J gene lost 9 bases, with 9 bases spanning the gap. The CDR3 sequence: CATSDSQGKAFF. In nucleotides, the CDR3 is TGTGCCACCAGTGATTCTCAGGGTAAAGCTTTCTTT.